Below are 17 T cell receptor beta chains sequenced from a single sample in a study of blood T cell repertoires in COVID-19. TCRdb's table, derived via immunoSEQ multiplex PCR, lists solely in-frame clones and lacks some. The sample contains a few hundred thousand clones, approximately 84% of which appear only once. The sample was PBMCs or T cells enriched from blood (not recorded which). The receptors derive from a woman in her forties or fifties who had been exposed to COVID-19.

The rearrangement uses TRBV27 and TRBJ2-5; D is possibly TRBD1 (6 bases). The CDR3 covers 13 residues. Trimming took off 3 bases at V and 3 bases at J, with 8 bases between the two ends. Germline lookup yields CDR1 MNHEY and CDR2 SMNVEV (reference sequence). CDR3 nucleotides: TGTGCCAGCAGTTTTACAGGGAAAGAGACCCAGTACTTC. Translated: CASSFTGKETQYF.

This clone showed up many times. The chain is built from TRBV7-2 and TRBJ1-5; 10 nucleotides agree with TRBD1. This CDR3 contains 15 residues. The V gene's germline CDR1 is SGHTA and CDR2 FQGNSA. The ends lost 5 bases at V and 6 bases at J; junction bases unmatched: 7. The CDR3 nucleotides read TGTGCCAGCAGCCCGACAGGGGGCGCAGCTCAGCCCCAGCATTTT. It codes for CASSPTGGAAQPQHF.

CDR3 protein: CASNSGANVLTF. In DNA form, the CDR3 reads TGTGCCAGTAACTCTGGGGCCAACGTCCTGACTTTC. V gene TRBV11-2 combines with J gene TRBJ2-6; D gene unclear. Germline CDR1 reads SGHAT; CDR2 reads FQNNGV. Trimming cost V 9 bases and J 0 bases, with 3 bases left between them. CDR3 length: 12 amino acids.

The V call is TRBV7-2, the J call TRBJ1-6, with 7 nucleotides matching TRBD1. This CDR3 comprises 15 residues. The germline V gene has CDR1 SGHTA and CDR2 FQGNSA. V lost 4 bases and J lost 8; bases outside the gene matches: 8. The CDR3 reads CASSSAGTVDSPLHF. Here the CDR3 DNA reads TGTGCCAGCAGCTCGGCCGGGACAGTGGATTCACCCCTCCACTTT.

V usage is TRBV29-1 and J usage is TRBJ2-1; the match to TRBD2 covers 9 bases. The length of the CDR3 is 12 residues. CDR1 and CDR2 from the germline V gene are SQVTM and ANQGSEA. The J segment lost 10 bases and the V segment lost 2 bases, leaving 3 bases of the junction unmatched. The CDR3, as DNA: TGCAGCGTTGAACTAGCGGGGAGAGAGCAGTTCTTC. Translation gives CSVELAGREQFF.

This chain links TRBV19 with TRBJ2-7; 9 nucleotides match TRBD1. From germline, CDR1 is LNHDA and CDR2 SQIVND (reference sequence). The CDR3 spans 15 residues. Losses at the gene ends were 3 bases for V and 6 bases for J; bases not matched to a gene: 9. The CDR3 DNA is TGTGCCAGTAGTATCCCCGGGACAGGGATCAGCGAGCAGTACTTC. Translation gives CASSIPGTGISEQYF.

CDR3 in amino acids: CSVSPSGADTQYF. The CDR3, as DNA: TGCAGCGTTTCGCCTTCGGGGGCAGATACGCAGTATTTT. The chain employs TRBV29-1 and TRBJ2-3; D may be TRBD2 (6 bases). Trimming left V 5 bases short and J 4 bases short, with 13 bases between. The CDR3 extends over 13 amino acids. Germline CDR1 and CDR2: SQVTM and ANQGSEA.

This clone was detected a few times. The chain combines TRBV10-2 with TRBJ2-3, with 7 nucleotides matching TRBD2. Per germline, CDR1 WSHSY and CDR2 SAAADI. V lost 9 bases to trimming and J lost 2 bases; unmatched junction nucleotides: 5. There are 13 residues in the CDR3. CDR3 sequence reads: CASTSDYTDTQYF. Here the CDR3 DNA reads TGCGCCAGTACTAGCGACTACACAGATACGCAGTATTTT.

This chain connects TRBV7-9 to TRBJ1-1; 9 bases are a match to TRBD1. The CDR3 spans 14 residues. The V and J ends lost 6 bases and 4 bases, in that order; junction bases with no gene match: 6. Germline V gene lookup returns CDR1 SEHNR and CDR2 FQNEAQ (reference sequence). CDR3 DNA sequence: TGTGCCAGCAGTGGGACAGGGAAGTCCACTGAAGCTTTCTTT. Its translation is CASSGTGKSTEAFF. The variable domain in full, completed from reference TRBV7-9 and TRBJ1-1, reads DTGVSQNPRHKITKRGQNVTFRCDPISEHNRLYWYRQTLGQGPEFLTYFQNEAQLEKSRLLSDRFSAERPKGSFSTLEIQRTEQGDSAMYLCASSGTGKSTEAFFGQGTRLTVV.

Turning to this clone: Other DNA sequences within the sample encode an identical CDR3. This chain uses TRBV11-2 with TRBJ2-7, with D unclear. The CDR3 extends over 12 amino acids. The V end lost 2 bases, the J end lost 2 bases, and 4 bases lay between the germline ends. From germline, CDR1 is SGHAT and CDR2 FQNNGV. CDR3 sequence: CASSLTTYEQYF. The DNA for the CDR3 is TGTGCCAGCAGCTTAACTACCTACGAGCAGTACTTC. The entire variable domain, with the rest obtained from reference TRBV11-2 and TRBJ2-7, is as follows: EAGVAQSPRYKIIEKRQSVAFWCNPISGHATLYWYQQILGQGPKLLIQFQNNGVVDDSQLPKDRFSAERLKGVDSTLKIQPAKLEDSAVYLCASSLTTYEQYFGPGTRLTVT.

This sequence joins TRBV6-2 or TRBV6-3 and TRBJ1-5, with 7 bases fitting TRBD1. The CDR3 loop spans 14 amino acids. V lost 5 bases and J lost 4; bases outside the gene matches: 5. CDR1 and CDR2 (germline): MNHEY, SVGEGT. CDR3 DNA: TGTGCCAGCAGTCCCAGGGGGTTAAATCAGCCCCAGCATTTT. It is translated as CASSPRGLNQPQHF.

The V gene is TRBV7-3, the J gene TRBJ1-3; no reliable D call. The CDR3 contains 15 residues. The germline CDR1 and CDR2 sequences are SGHTA and FQGTGA. Between the trimmed V and J ends, which lost 2 bases and 7 bases, there was a span of 15 bases. CDR3 sequence (DNA): TGTGCCAGCAGCTTACTCCCTGGCAGGAACAACACCATATATTTT. Translating gives CASSLLPGRNNTIYF.

This chain links TRBV10-3 with TRBJ2-1; 9 bases agree with TRBD2. J lost 6 bases, V lost 11 bases, and 11 bases had no gene match. Germline loops: CDR1 ENHRY, CDR2 SYGVKD. The CDR3 has 14 residues. CDR3 in amino acids: CASARAGGSNEQFF. CDR3 bases: TGTGCCTCGGCGCGAGCGGGGGGCTCCAATGAGCAGTTCTTC.

This sequence joins TRBV24-1 and TRBJ2-1, with D possibly TRBD1 on 6 matching bases. V was trimmed by 4 bases and J by 7 bases, leaving 13 bases between them. CDR3 length: 14 amino acids. The germline V gene has CDR1 KGHDR and CDR2 SFDVKD. CDR3 DNA: TGTGCCACCAGTGACCCCTGGACAGAGAATGAGCAGTTCTTC. Translation: CATSDPWTENEQFF.

This clone was picked up a small number of times. This chain links TRBV7-8 with TRBJ1-5; possibly TRBD1 for D (6 bases). CDR3 length equals 18 residues. Trimming removed 1 base from V and 1 base from J, with 17 bases in between. Germline CDR1 reads SGHVS; CDR2 reads FQNEAQ. The DNA for the CDR3 is TGTGCCAGCAGCTTAGGATGGCGGGGGGCGCAGAGCAATCAGCCCCAGCATTTT. This translates into CASSLGWRGAQSNQPQHF.

The chain is built from TRBV2 and TRBJ2-7; D possibly corresponds to TRBD1 (6 bases). The length of the CDR3 is 15 residues. V lost 3 bases to trimming and J lost 4 bases, with 16 bases between them. Per the germline V gene, CDR1 is SNHLY and CDR2 is FYNNEI. CDR3 DNA sequence: TGTGCCAGCAGTGATACAGGGTTTGTAGGGTACGAGCAGTACTTC. Translation: CASSDTGFVGYEQYF.

The chain has TRBV19 and TRBJ1-1; D call uncertain. Trimming stripped 9 bases from V and 1 base from J, with 12 bases between. CDR1 is LNHDA, CDR2 SQIVND, per germline (reference sequence). The CDR3 totals 13 residues. The CDR3 sequence: CASGSRENTEAFF. The CDR3 DNA is TGTGCCAGCGGGTCACGGGAGAACACTGAAGCTTTCTTT.